This TCR beta chain appears in the sequencing data of a study of identical twins. Study outcomes and limitations: While abundant cord blood beta clonotypes carried fewer insertions, memory repertoires showed no such pattern. Twin pairs' shared out-of-frame alpha sequences were enriched in low generation probability.

From germline, CDR1 is KGHDR and CDR2 SFDVKD. The ends lost 3 bases at V and 7 bases at J; junction bases unmatched: 12. This CDR3 has 17 amino acids. Template switching, a step in the protocol, added a universal primer site, and cDNA carried unique molecular identifiers. TCRdb itself ran the 5' RACE reads through MiXCR, one entry per CDR3 protein. The table lists 450,000 to 650,000 distinct CDR3 sequences, around a tenth of them singletons. At least ten counts were recorded for this clonotype. The antigen is not known. Healthy Caucasians alone served as donors. This sample also appeared in a second study, on yellow fever vaccine responses in identical twins.

This TCR was sampled from a woman aged 18-35 years in good health. The J gene is TRBJ2-1, the V gene TRBV24-1; TRBD2 agrees at 9 bases. The sequencing sample was made of PBMCs. CDR3: CATSDRMEREAGNEQFF. Here the CDR3 DNA reads TGTGCCACCAGTGATCGAATGGAGCGGGAGGCAGGTAATGAGCAGTTCTTC.